This T cell receptor beta chain was retrieved from a study of cytomegalovirus exposure and HLA in healthy donors. V was pared by 0 bases and J by 1 base, with 12 bases between. This CDR3 is built from 16 residues. The germline V gene encodes CDR1 KGHSY and CDR2 FQNENV. Turning to this clone: The antigen remains unidentified.

General study findings and limits: In a later analysis, at a false discovery rate of 0.05, under 20,000 TCR beta sequences were associated with HLA alleles. When a later analysis was performed, an Asian-associated ancestry cluster reportedly had fewer N-insertions than the approximately 690-donor mean. Cytomegalovirus status was reportedly diagnosed by the classifier with high sensitivity and specificity.

With 60 Vbeta and 13 Jbeta primers, the PCR was carried out. Profiled with immunoSEQ multiplex PCR; TCRdb holds only in-frame clones, not every one. The sample has about 160,000 clones; 60% to 80% are singletons. The chain recombines TRBV16 with TRBJ1-1; D perhaps matches TRBD1 (5 bases). This sequence originates from a man between 18 and 29 years old in good health and CMV-seropositive. Source material: PBMCs. The CDR3 DNA reads TGTGCCAGCAGCCAATCACGAAGGCAGGGGAACACTGAAGCTTTCTTT. Translating gives CASSQSRRQGNTEAFF.